This TCR beta chain is drawn from a study of control samples from healthy donors and cancer patients. The germline V gene encodes CDR1 DFQATT and CDR2 SNEGSKA (reference sequence). The ends were cut back, 5 bases at V and 4 bases at J, with 8 bases in the middle. This CDR3 has 11 residues. The data were produced by immunoSEQ multiplex PCR, yet TCRdb's version contains in-frame clones alone and is incomplete. This sample carries about 94,000 clones, 86% of them seen once, and the ten largest clones take roughly 1.3%. Sequencing input: blood. This TCR came from a woman in her 50s in good health. This chain uses TRBV20-1 with TRBJ1-2; D ambiguous. The CDR3 reads CSASGVYGYTF. CDR3 nucleotides: TGCAGTGCTTCGGGAGTCTATGGCTACACCTTC.